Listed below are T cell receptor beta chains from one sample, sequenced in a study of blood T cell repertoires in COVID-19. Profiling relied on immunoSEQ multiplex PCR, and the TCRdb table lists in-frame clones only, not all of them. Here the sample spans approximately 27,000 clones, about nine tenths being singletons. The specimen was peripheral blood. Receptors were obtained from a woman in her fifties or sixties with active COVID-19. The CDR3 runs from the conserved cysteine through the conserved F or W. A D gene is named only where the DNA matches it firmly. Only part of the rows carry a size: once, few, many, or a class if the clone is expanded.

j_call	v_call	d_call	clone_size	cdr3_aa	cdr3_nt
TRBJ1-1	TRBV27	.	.	CASSPEEGDPGMNTEAFF	TGTGCCAGCAGTCCGGAGGAGGGTGACCCAGGGATGAACACTGAAGCTTTCTTT
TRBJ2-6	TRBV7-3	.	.	CASSFRGSGANVLTF	TGTGCCAGCAGTTTCAGGGGCTCTGGGGCCAACGTCCTGACTTTC
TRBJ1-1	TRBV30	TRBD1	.	CAWSDRDGDTEAFF	TGTGCCTGGAGCGACAGGGATGGGGACACTGAAGCTTTCTTT
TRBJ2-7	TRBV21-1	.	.	CASSKSLDIHEQYF	TGTGCCAGCAGCAAATCCCTCGACATCCACGAGCAGTACTTC
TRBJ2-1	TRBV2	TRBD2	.	CASSIAGGTYNEQFF	TGTGCCAGCAGTATAGCGGGAGGGACCTACAATGAGCAGTTCTTC
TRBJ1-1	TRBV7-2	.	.	CASRERGRNTEAFF	TGTGCCAGCAGGGAGCGTGGCAGAAACACTGAAGCTTTCTTT
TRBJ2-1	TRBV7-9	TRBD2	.	CASSPTAGGFYNEQFF	TGTGCCAGCAGCCCGACGGCGGGGGGCTTCTACAATGAGCAGTTCTTC
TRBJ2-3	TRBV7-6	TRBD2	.	CASRMQREGPDTQYF	TGTGCCAGCAGGATGCAGCGGGAGGGCCCCGATACGCAGTATTTT
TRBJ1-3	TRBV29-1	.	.	CSVENQRSNTIYF	TGCAGCGTTGAAAATCAACGGAGCAACACCATATATTTT
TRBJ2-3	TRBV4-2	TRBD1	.	CASSQGDSWTDTQYF	TGTGCCAGCAGCCAAGGGGACAGTTGGACAGATACGCAGTATTTT
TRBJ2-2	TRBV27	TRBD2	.	CASSPPGLAGGTGELFF	TGTGCCAGCAGTCCCCCGGGACTAGCGGGAGGGACCGGGGAGCTGTTTTTT
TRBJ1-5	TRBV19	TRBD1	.	CASSIGTGTWPQHF	TGTGCCAGTAGTATTGGGACAGGGACATGGCCCCAGCATTTT
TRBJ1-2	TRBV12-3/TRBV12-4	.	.	CASSKQHNYGYTF	TGTGCCAGCAGTAAACAGCATAACTATGGCTACACCTTC
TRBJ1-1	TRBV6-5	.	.	CASRGAGLNTEAFF	TGTGCCAGCAGAGGTGCGGGCCTGAACACTGAAGCTTTCTTT
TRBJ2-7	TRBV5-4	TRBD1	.	CASSPGQGAYEQYF	TGTGCCAGCAGCCCTGGACAGGGGGCCTACGAGCAGTACTTC
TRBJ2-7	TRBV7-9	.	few	CASSLGLDEQYF	TGTGCCAGCAGCCTTGGACTTGACGAGCAGTACTTC
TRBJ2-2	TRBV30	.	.	CAWSVNPETGELFF	TGTGCCTGGAGTGTAAACCCCGAGACCGGGGAGCTGTTTTTT
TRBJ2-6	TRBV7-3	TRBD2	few	CASSSPGGDSGANVLTF	TGTGCCAGCAGCTCCCCGGGAGGAGACTCTGGGGCCAACGTCCTGACTTTC
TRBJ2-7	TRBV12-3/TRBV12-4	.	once	CASSGWTEYEQYF	TGTGCCAGCAGTGGGTGGACAGAATACGAGCAGTACTTC
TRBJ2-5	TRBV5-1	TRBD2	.	CASSPGLAGVPLQETQYF	TGCGCCAGCAGCCCTGGACTAGCGGGAGTCCCACTCCAAGAGACCCAGTACTTC
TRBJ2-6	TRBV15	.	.	CATSPLRDSSGANVLTF	TGTGCCACCAGCCCGCTTAGAGACAGTTCTGGGGCCAACGTCCTGACTTTC
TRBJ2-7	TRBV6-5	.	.	CASSSFGSEQYF	TGTGCCAGCAGCAGTTTTGGGAGCGAGCAGTACTTC
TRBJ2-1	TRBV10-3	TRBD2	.	CAISASGSKGNEQFF	TGTGCCATCAGTGCGAGCGGGAGCAAGGGCAATGAGCAGTTCTTC
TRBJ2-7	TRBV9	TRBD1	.	CASSTAGTGVAEQYF	TGTGCCAGCAGCACCGCCGGGACAGGGGTCGCCGAGCAGTACTTC
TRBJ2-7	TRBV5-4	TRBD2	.	CASSLPSGNSYEQYF	TGTGCCAGCAGCTTGCCCAGCGGGAACTCCTACGAGCAGTACTTC
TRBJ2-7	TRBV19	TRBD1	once	CASSLRDRGPEQYF	TGTGCCAGTAGTCTCCGGGACAGGGGGCCCGAGCAGTACTTC
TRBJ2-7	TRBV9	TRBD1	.	CASSVAGTAYEQYF	TGTGCCAGCAGCGTAGCAGGGACAGCCTACGAGCAGTACTTC
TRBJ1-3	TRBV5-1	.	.	CASRAGSGNTIYF	TGCGCCAGCAGGGCAGGCTCTGGAAACACCATATATTTT
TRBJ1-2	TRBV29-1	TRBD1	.	CSLWTGTGYTF	TGCAGCCTATGGACAGGTACAGGCTACACCTTC
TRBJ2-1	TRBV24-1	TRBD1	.	CATSPDRGSYNEQFF	TGTGCCACCTCACCGGACAGGGGCTCCTACAATGAGCAGTTCTTC
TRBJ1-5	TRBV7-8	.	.	CASSLGRGGNQPQHF	TGTGCCAGCAGCTTAGGCAGGGGCGGCAATCAGCCCCAGCATTTT
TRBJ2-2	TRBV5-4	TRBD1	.	CASSPRGTNTGELFF	TGTGCCAGCAGCCCCAGGGGGACGAACACCGGGGAGCTGTTTTTT
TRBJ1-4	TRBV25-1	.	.	CASSDRGEANEKLFF	TGTGCCAGCAGTGATCGGGGGGAAGCTAATGAAAAACTGTTTTTT
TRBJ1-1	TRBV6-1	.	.	CASSEAYSEAFF	TGTGCCAGCAGTGAAGCGTATTCTGAAGCTTTCTTT
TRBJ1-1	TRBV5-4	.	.	CASSRDIDTEAFF	TGTGCCAGCAGCCGGGACATAGACACTGAAGCTTTCTTT
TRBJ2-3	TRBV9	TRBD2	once	CASSVGTSGYTDTQYF	TGTGCCAGCAGCGTTGGGACTAGCGGATACACAGATACGCAGTATTTT
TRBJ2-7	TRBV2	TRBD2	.	CASRDGGGYEQYF	TGTGCCAGCAGGGACGGGGGGGGCTACGAGCAGTACTTC
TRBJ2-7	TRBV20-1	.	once	CSARGAYEQYF	TGCAGTGCCAGGGGGGCCTACGAGCAGTACTTC
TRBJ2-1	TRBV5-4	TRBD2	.	CASSPRTSGINEQFF	TGTGCCAGCAGCCCTAGGACTAGCGGGATTAATGAGCAGTTCTTC
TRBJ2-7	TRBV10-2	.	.	CASSDSYEQYF	TGCGCCAGCAGTGACAGCTACGAGCAGTACTTC
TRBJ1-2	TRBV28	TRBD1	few	CASSPRNRDRSRRVGYTF	TGTGCCAGCAGTCCCCGGAACCGGGACAGGTCGCGAAGGGTAGGCTACACCTTC
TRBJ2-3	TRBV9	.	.	CASSVGWRGGTDTQYF	TGTGCCAGCAGCGTAGGTTGGAGGGGCGGCACAGATACGCAGTATTTT
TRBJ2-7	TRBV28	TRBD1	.	CASSSPARQGASEQYF	TGTGCCAGCAGTTCCCCGGCAAGACAGGGGGCGAGCGAGCAGTACTTC
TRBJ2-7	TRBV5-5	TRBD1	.	CASSLGDRGYEQYF	TGTGCCAGCAGCTTGGGTGACAGGGGTTACGAGCAGTACTTC
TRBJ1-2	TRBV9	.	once	CASSLTVNYGYTF	TGTGCCAGCAGCTTGACTGTCAACTATGGCTACACCTTC
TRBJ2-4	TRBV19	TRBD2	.	CASTASPGLSWENIQYF	TGTGCCAGTACCGCGTCTCCGGGACTAAGTTGGGAGAACATTCAGTACTTC
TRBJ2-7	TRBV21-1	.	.	CASSKGRGLIRTYEQYF	TGTGCCAGCAGCAAAGGGAGGGGCCTTATACGGACCTACGAGCAGTACTTC
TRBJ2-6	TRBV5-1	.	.	CASGSTGANVLTF	TGCGCCAGCGGGAGCACTGGGGCCAACGTCCTGACTTTC
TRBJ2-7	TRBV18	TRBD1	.	CASSPGQTYEQYF	TGTGCCAGCTCACCGGGACAGACCTACGAGCAGTACTTC
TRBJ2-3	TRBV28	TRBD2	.	CASRGASGRPDTQYF	TGTGCCAGCAGGGGAGCTAGCGGGAGACCAGATACGCAGTATTTT
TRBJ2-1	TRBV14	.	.	CASSQVTGEKFF	TGTGCCAGCAGCCAAGTCACGGGGGAGAAGTTCTTC
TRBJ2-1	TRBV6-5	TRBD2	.	CASHLYWGGMGEQFF	TGTGCCAGTCACCTTTATTGGGGGGGAATGGGTGAGCAGTTCTTC
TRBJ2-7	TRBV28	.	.	CASSPFSDEQYF	TGTGCCAGCAGCCCCTTTTCGGACGAGCAGTACTTC
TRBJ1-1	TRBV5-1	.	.	CASSVDWNTEAFF	TGCGCCAGCAGCGTGGACTGGAACACTGAAGCTTTCTTT
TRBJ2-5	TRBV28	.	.	CASSLPRGVQETQYF	TGTGCCAGCAGCCTCCCCAGAGGCGTACAAGAGACCCAGTACTTC